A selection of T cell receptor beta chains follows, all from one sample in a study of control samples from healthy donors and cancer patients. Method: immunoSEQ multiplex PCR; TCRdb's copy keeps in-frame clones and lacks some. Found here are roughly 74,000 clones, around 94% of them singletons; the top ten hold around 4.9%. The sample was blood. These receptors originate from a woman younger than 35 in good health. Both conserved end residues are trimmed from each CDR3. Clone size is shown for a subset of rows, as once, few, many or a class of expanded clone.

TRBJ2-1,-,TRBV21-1,ASSTVTTHFSYNEQF
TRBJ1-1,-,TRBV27,ASSLKGSTEAF
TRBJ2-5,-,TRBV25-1,ASSEEGVAGQETQY
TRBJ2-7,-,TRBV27,ASSLGVAGQPYEQY
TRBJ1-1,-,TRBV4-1,ASSTGGGMVVTEAF
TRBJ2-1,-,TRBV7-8,ASSSLVASGPLGEQF
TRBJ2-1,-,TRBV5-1,ASSLQLGDLNEQF
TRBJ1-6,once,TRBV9,ASSVAGTENSPLH
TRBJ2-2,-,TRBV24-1,ATSDRRQRGGGELF
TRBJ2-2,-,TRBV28,ASSPRGGEKTGELF
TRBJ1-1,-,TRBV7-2,ASSFLGVSDTEAF
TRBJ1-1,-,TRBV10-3,AISEGQVAAAF
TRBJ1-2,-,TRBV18,ASSGQGFNYGYT
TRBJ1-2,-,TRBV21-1,ASSKASFFGQALLPYGYT
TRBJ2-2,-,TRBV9,ASSLRTGSTGELF
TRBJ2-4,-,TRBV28,ASRLALAKNIQY
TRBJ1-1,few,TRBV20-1,SASEPTRVTEAF
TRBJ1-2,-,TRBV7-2,ASSPKGQGVGGYT
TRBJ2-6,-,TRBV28,ASSFAGYGANVLT
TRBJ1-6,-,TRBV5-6,ASSLRDRDSPLH
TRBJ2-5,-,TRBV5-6,ASSLEGAQETQY
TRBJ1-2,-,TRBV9,ASSLYSYGYT
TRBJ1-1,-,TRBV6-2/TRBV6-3,ASSDSGPWDTEAF
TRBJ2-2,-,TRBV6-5,ASSYRTPGNTGELF
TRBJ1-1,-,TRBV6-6,ASSRPLGSRDTEAF
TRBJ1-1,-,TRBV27,ASSPRLHMNTEAF
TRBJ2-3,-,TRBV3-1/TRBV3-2,ASSQRDTQY
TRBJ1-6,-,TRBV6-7,ASSIQGWDSPLH
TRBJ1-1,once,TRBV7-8,ASSLPPGGQRTEAF
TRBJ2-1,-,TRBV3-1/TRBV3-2,ASSQASGVGRNEQF
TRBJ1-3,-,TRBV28,ASSFSGGPSSGNTIY
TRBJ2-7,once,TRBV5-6,ASSLSSGYEQY
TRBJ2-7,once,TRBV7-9,ASSLDRSGGFYEQY
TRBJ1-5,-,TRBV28,ASSTLRTGSNQPQH
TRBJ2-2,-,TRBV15,ATRAGTGGPTGELF
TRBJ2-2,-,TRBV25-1,ASSGSGFFAGELF
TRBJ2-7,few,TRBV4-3,ASSQGVEWREEPSYEQY
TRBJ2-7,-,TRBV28,ASGQPSGRDPYEQY
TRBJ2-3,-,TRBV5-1,ASSLGGTGTDTQY
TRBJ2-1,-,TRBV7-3,ASSSEGPSNEQF
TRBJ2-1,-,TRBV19,ASSGAGGPGNEQF